The clone carrying this TCR beta chain was recorded only once. Roughly 30,000 T cell genomes (around 190 ng DNA) went into each sorted-subset replicate. Measured with immunoSEQ multiplex PCR; TCRdb has only the in-frame clones, and not every one. This repertoire shows some 1.4 million clones, approximately 96% found once; its top ten account for roughly 1.2%. This entry belongs to a study of shared clonotypes between healthy human individuals. Germline V lookup: CDR1 WSHSY, CDR2 SAAADI. V lost 2 bases and J 12 bases, leaving 15 bases between the germline ends. This CDR3 has 13 amino acids. The receptor was isolated from a man aged 25-45 years in good health. The material sequenced was naive CD4+ T cells sorted from blood. This sample's subset: CD45RA+ positively selected. This chain uses TRBV10-2 with TRBJ2-3; the D is unclear. In DNA form, the CDR3 reads TGCGCCAGCAGTGAGGGCATCGTAGAGGTCCAGTATTTT. This gives the protein CASSEGIVEVQYF.